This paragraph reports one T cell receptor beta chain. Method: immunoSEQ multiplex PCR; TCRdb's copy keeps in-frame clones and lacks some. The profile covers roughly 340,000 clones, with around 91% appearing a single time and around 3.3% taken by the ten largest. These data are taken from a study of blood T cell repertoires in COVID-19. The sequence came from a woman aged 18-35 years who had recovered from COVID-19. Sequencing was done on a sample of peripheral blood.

CDR3 DNA sequence: TGTGCCAGCAAGCTCCAGGTCGCTTACGAGCAGTACGTC. As protein: CASKLQVAYEQYV. This chain connects TRBV2 to TRBJ2-7; no clear D. The CDR3 sequence is 13 residues long. Per germline, CDR1 SNHLY and CDR2 FYNNEI. The germline V and J ends were trimmed by 7 bases and 4 bases, with 14 bases remaining between them.